The clone carrying this T cell receptor beta chain was detected only once. The CDR3 sequence is 15 residues long. The germline gives CDR1 MDHEN, CDR2 SYDVKM. The J segment lost 3 bases and the V segment lost 6 bases, leaving 11 bases of the junction unmatched. This sample was taken from a study of blood T cell repertoires in COVID-19. Study-wide background: T cells, B-cell-depleted T cells, or PBMCs supplied cDNA or gDNA.

TCRdb's copy holds only in-frame clones and misses some; the assay was immunoSEQ multiplex PCR. The table shows 200,000 or so clones, with approximately 81% occurring only once. The chain employs TRBV28 and TRBJ2-7; 7 nucleotides line up with TRBD1. Specimen: peripheral blood. The sequence came from a middle-aged man who had recovered from COVID-19. CDR3 loop: CASRSPRAGGYEQYF. DNA of the CDR3: TGTGCCAGCAGATCCCCCAGGGCAGGGGGCTACGAGCAGTACTTC. Looking up the rest from reference TRBV28 and TRBJ2-7 gives the full variable domain: DVKVTQSSRYLVKRTGEKVFLECVQDMDHENMFWYRQDPGLGLRLIYFSYDVKMKEKGDIPEGYSVSREKKERFSLILESASTNQTSMYLCASRSPRAGGYEQYFGPGTRLTVT.